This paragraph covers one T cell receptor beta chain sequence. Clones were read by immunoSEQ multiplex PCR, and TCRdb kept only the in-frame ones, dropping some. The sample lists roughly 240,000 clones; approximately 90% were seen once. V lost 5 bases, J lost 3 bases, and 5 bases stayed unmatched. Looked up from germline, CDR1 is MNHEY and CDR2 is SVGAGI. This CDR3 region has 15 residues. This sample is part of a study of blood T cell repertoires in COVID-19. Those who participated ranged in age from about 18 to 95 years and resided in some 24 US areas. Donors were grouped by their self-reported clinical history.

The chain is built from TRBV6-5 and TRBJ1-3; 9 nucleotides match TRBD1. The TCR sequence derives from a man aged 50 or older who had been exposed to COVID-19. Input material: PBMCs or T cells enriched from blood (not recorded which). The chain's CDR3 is CASSPQGAYGNTIYF. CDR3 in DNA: TGTGCCAGCAGTCCACAGGGGGCGTATGGAAACACCATATATTTT.